The T cell receptor beta chain under discussion was sequenced for a study of T cells in Graves' hyperthyroidism and ophthalmopathy. Amplification targeted TCR beta CDR3 regions from RNA transcripts. During a first-round RT-PCR of the TCR CDR3, the HTBI primer set was used. MiXCR, run by TCRdb on the multiplex PCR reads, gives a single entry per CDR3 protein. The sample has 500,000 to 600,000 distinct CDR3 sequences, about 20% seen once. CDR1 is KGHSH and CDR2 is LQKENI in the germline V gene. Trimming cost V 0 bases and J 0 bases, with 8 bases left between them. CDR3 length: 15 amino acids. This clonotype was found many times.

Specimen: blood. This TCR came from a man aged 35-49 years with Graves' ophthalmopathy. This chain connects TRBV18 to TRBJ1-1; D gene unclear. The CDR3 spells CASSPPSVLNTEAFF. CDR3 DNA: TGTGCCAGCTCACCACCTTCGGTGTTGAACACTGAAGCTTTCTTT. The full variable domain, rest sourced from reference TRBV18 and TRBJ1-1, is NAGVMQNPRHLVRRRGQEARLRCSPMKGHSHVYWYRQLPEEGLKFMVYLQKENIIDESGMPKERFSAEFPKEGPSILRIQQVVRGDSAAYFCASSPPSVLNTEAFFGQGTRLTVV.